The TCR beta chain under discussion was sequenced for a study of persistence of HIV-infected CD4 T cells (dated by TCRdb to 2020 to 2022). About the study as a whole: The study isolated CMV- and HIV-1 Gag-responding CD4+ T cells from ART-treated individuals to examine antigen-driven clonal expansion of HIV-1-infected cells. The TCR cluster analysis across participants included under ten participants for CMV and six or seven participants for Gag. The median time participants had been on suppressive ART was 7 to 9 years. Peripheral blood samples of up to about 200 mL were taken at multiple time points, with the exception of a couple of participants who underwent leukapheresis at a single time point. Proviral sequencing was used to assess clonality among infected cells, whereas TCRbeta sequencing gauged the clonality of all cells within each sorted population.

The immunoSEQ hsTCRB assay version 4 in survey mode was used to sequence TCRbeta repertoires from genomic DNA. Genomic DNA was diluted to about 10 ng/uL, and up to roughly 1 ug per sample was used for TCRbeta sequencing. The original methods were these. TCRbeta data were analyzed in ImmunoSeq Analyzer 3.0, with diversity computed on productive nucleotide rearrangements. The improved Chao index was used to estimate lower-bound TCR diversity, and the Gini coefficient was used to estimate clonality using the Immunarch R package. When different nucleotide rearrangements encoded the same CDR3beta amino acid sequence, each rearrangement was treated as a distinct clonotype. TCRbeta sequences significantly enriched in antigen-responding cells relative to anti-CD3/anti-CD28-activated cells were identified by differential abundance analysis. Using predicted peptide-MHC specificity as the basis, GLIPH2 grouped TCRs into clusters, both for each participant individually and for the merged data sets that combined participants. The source is immuneACCESS, and TCRdb retained only in-frame sequences with V and J called. Part of the clones is not carried over; for the studies checked, unresolved V genes explain less than half of this, and the remainder is unexplained. V and J calls and clone size come straight from that table; D and trimming were deduced from the DNA. The sample table holds tens of thousands of clones, of which 70% to 75% were seen once. Approximately 1.7% of the sample is held by the ten biggest clonotypes.

The full study reports these points: Within the same sorted populations, TCR oligoclonality correlated with proviral oligoclonality. TCRbeta richness in CMV- and Gag-responding cells was significantly lower than in anti-CD3/anti-CD28-responding cells; CMV-responding cells had higher oligoclonality than CD3/CD28-stimulated and Gag-responding cells. Enrichment of degenerate expanded CDR3beta sequences was found in antigen-responding cells, suggesting convergent selection of CD4+ responses to CMV and Gag. Only a small number of individuals took part in the study, and only a limited range of antigens was tested. Restriction of bulk TCR analyses to the rare CMV-responding cells that actually carried HIV-1 proviruses was not possible.

This clone came up once. Its target antigen remains unknown. No much larger clone is present one base from it, and per-base qualities are unavailable. Additional DNA sequences in this sample encode the identical CDR3. For this chain, trimming is 4 bases at the V end and 0 bases at the J end, and the number of junction bases without a gene match is 3. The CDR3 holds 14 amino acids from the cysteine to the phenylalanine. Solely the CDR3 DNA is kept, with 42 bases framed from the first base. CDR1 MNHEY and CDR2 SVGAGI were looked up in the germline V gene. The meaning of the sample's treatment or condition label: suppressive antiretroviral therapy. A pool of overlapping 15-mer peptides from HIV-1 Gag, at around 1 ug per peptide per mL, was used to stimulate the cells. Memory populations depleted of antigen-responding cells were obtained by sorting nonresponding CD40L-negative CD69-negative CD45RO-high memory CD4+ T cells. Participants were HIV-1-infected adults who started suppressive ART during chronic infection. Plasma HIV-1 RNA had been undetectable (below 50 copies/mL) in participants for at least 4 years. To be included, a participant needed positive CMV serology and a CD4+ T cell count above 400 cells/uL. Before stimulation, PBMCs were isolated using density centrifugation and then depleted of CD8+ T cells. For roughly 19 hours, CD8-depleted PBMCs were stimulated with anti-CD28/CD49d costimulation, a CD40-blocking antibody, and enfuvirtide, which was added to prevent new infections. Sorting was done on either a Beckman Coulter MoFlo Legacy or an XDP sorter, and propidium iodide was used to exclude dead cells. Genomic DNA was extracted with the QIAamp DNA Mini Kit for samples above one million cells, otherwise with the Quick-DNA Microprep Kit.

This sequence was found in an adult man with HIV who was CMV-seropositive. The sample in question was CD4+ T cells sorted from PBMCs after approximately 19-hour stimulation, obtained from a patient who received antiretroviral therapy. The label giving this sample's cell subset or site can be read as: CD40L-CD69- CD45RO-high memory CD4 T cells not responding to Gag peptides. The chain is made from TRBV6-5 and TRBJ2-7; 7 of the junction bases match TRBD1. In nucleotides, the sequence is TGTGCCAGCAGTTCCCGGACAGGCTCCTACGAGCAGTACTTC. It specifies CASSSRTGSYEQYF.